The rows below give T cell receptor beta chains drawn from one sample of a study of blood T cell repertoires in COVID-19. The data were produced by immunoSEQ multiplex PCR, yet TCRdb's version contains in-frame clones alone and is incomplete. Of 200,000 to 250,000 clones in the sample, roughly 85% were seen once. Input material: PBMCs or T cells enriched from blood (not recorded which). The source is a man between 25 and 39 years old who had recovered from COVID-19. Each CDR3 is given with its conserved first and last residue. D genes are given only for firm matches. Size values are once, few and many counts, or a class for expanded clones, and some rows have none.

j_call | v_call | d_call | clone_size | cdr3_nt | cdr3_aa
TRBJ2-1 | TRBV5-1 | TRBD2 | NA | TGCGCCAGCAGCAAAATAGCGGGAGGGTCCTACAATGAGCAGTTCTTC | CASSKIAGGSYNEQFF
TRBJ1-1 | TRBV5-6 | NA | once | TGTGCCAGCAGAGGGTGGGGGCGAGTAGGGACTGAAGCTTTCTTT | CASRGWGRVGTEAFF
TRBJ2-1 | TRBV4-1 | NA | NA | TGCGCCAGCAGCCAGCGATCAGGGAACGAGCAGTTCTTC | CASSQRSGNEQFF
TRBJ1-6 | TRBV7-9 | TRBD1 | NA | TGTGCCAGCAGCCGAGACAGGGATTCACCCCTCCACTTT | CASSRDRDSPLHF
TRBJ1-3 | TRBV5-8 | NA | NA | TGTGCCAGCAGCTACGAAGGGGGTGGAAACACCATATATTTT | CASSYEGGGNTIYF
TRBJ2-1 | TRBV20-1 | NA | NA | TGCAGTGCTTATGACAATGAGCAGTTCTTC | CSAYDNEQFF
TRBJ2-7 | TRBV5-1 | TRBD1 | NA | TGCGCCAGCAGTCAGGGACAGGGGAGCTCCTACGAGCAGTACTTC | CASSQGQGSSYEQYF
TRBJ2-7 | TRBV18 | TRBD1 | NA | TGTGCCAGCCGGGGGACCGGGACAGGGGGTAACGAGCAGTACTTC | CASRGTGTGGNEQYF
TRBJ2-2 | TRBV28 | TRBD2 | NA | TGTGCCAGCAGCCCTCCCGGACTAGCGGGGAACACCGGGGAGCTGTTTTTT | CASSPPGLAGNTGELFF
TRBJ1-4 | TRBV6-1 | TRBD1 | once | TGTGCCAGCAGTGGCGCGACAACGGGACAGTCAACTAATGAAAAACTGTTTTTT | CASSGATTGQSTNEKLFF
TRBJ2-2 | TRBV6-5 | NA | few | TGTGCCAGCAGTCCATACGGCGGCGGGGAGCTGTTTTTT | CASSPYGGGELFF
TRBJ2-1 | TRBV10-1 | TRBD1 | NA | TGCGCCCCTCCGCAGGGGACAGCTGACAATGAGCAGTTCTTC | CAPPQGTADNEQFF
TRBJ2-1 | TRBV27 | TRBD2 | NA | TGTGCCAGCAGTTTATTAGGACTAGCGAGCTCCTACAATGAGCAGTTCTTC | CASSLLGLASSYNEQFF
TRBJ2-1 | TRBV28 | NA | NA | TGTGCCAGCAGTTTAGTCGATGAGCAGTTCTTC | CASSLVDEQFF
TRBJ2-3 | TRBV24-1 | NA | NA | TGTGCCACCAGTGATTTGGGGCAGAGCACAGATACGCAGTATTTT | CATSDLGQSTDTQYF
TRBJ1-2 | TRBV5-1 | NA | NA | TGCGCCAGCGGCCTGTCCGGGAATGGCTACACCTTC | CASGLSGNGYTF
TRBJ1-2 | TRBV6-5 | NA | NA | TGTGCCAGCAGTTACTCGATGGTGGGCGTTGGATATGGCTACACCTTC | CASSYSMVGVGYGYTF
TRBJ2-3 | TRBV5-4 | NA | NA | TGTGCCAGCAGCTTTCTCTGGGCGGGACTCGGGACAGATACGCAGTATTTT | CASSFLWAGLGTDTQYF
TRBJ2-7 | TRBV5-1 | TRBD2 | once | TGCGCCAGCAGCGTATCTAGCGGGAGTGGGTACGAGCAGTACTTC | CASSVSSGSGYEQYF
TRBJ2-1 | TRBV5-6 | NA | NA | TGTGCCAGCAGCTTGAGGACAGTATTTTACAATGAGCAGTTCTTC | CASSLRTVFYNEQFF
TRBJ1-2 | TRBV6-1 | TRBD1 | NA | TGTGCCAGCACTGACCCCTCGAGGGGGCTTCTCGGTGTCTACACCTTC | CASTDPSRGLLGVYTF
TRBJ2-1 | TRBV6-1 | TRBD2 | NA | TGTGCCAGCAGTGAAATCCCCGGACTAGCGGAACCCTACAATGAGCAGTTCTTC | CASSEIPGLAEPYNEQFF
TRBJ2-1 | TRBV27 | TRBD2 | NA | TGTGCCAGCAGTTTGCCCCCGGGGGGTTGGGGTGAGCAGTTCTTC | CASSLPPGGWGEQFF
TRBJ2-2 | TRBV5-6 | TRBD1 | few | TGTGCCAGCAGCTTCCCGGGACAGGGGGCCGGGGAGCTGTTTTTT | CASSFPGQGAGELFF
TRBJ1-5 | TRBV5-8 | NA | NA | TGTGCCAGCAGCCCGGACTATCAGCCCCAGCATTTT | CASSPDYQPQHF
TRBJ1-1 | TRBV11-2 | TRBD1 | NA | TGTGCCAGCAGCTTCGGGACAGGGACAACGAACACTGAAGCTTTCTTT | CASSFGTGTTNTEAFF
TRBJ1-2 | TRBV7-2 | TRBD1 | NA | TGTGCCAGCAGGGACAGGGATGGCTACACCTTC | CASRDRDGYTF
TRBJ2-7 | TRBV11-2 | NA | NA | TGTGCCAGCAGCTTAGATCGTTCGGGGGAGCAGTACTTC | CASSLDRSGEQYF
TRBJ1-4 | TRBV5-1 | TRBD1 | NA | TGCGCCAGCAGTCGAGACAGGGGTAATGAAAAACTGTTTTTT | CASSRDRGNEKLFF
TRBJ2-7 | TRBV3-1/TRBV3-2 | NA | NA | TGTGCCAGCACCCATTCTTCAGGCCACGAGCAGTACTTC | CASTHSSGHEQYF
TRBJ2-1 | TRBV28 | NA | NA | TGTGCCAGCAGATCGACCCAGGGGTACATAGAGCAGTTCTTC | CASRSTQGYIEQFF
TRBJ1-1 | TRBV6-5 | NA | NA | TGTGCCAGCAGTTCCAGGACAGCATACACTGAAGCTTTCTTT | CASSSRTAYTEAFF
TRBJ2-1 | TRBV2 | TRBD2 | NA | TGTGCCAGCAAATTCGGACTAGCGGGATACAATGAGCAGTTCTTC | CASKFGLAGYNEQFF
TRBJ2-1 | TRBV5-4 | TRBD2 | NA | TGTGCCAGCAGCCGCGGGGGGGGCGACAAGAATGAGCAGTTCTTC | CASSRGGGDKNEQFF
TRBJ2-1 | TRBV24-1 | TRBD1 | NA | TGTGCCACCAGTGATCTCGGACAGGGGGCTTACAATGAGCAGTTCTTC | CATSDLGQGAYNEQFF
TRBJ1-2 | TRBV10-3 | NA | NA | TGTGCCACCATTCGGGAGCGGACTAACTATGGCTACACCTTC | CATIRERTNYGYTF
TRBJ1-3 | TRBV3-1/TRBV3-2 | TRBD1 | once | TGTGCCAGCAGCCAAGATTCCGGGACAGGGTCAACCTTCTCTGGAAACACCATATATTTT | CASSQDSGTGSTFSGNTIYF
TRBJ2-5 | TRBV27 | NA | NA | TGTGCCAGCAGAGACGGACACGGGGAGACCCAGTACTTC | CASRDGHGETQYF
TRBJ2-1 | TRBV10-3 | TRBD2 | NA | TGTGCCATCATGCCGGCGCGGGGGGGTAACAATGAGCAGTTCTTC | CAIMPARGGNNEQFF